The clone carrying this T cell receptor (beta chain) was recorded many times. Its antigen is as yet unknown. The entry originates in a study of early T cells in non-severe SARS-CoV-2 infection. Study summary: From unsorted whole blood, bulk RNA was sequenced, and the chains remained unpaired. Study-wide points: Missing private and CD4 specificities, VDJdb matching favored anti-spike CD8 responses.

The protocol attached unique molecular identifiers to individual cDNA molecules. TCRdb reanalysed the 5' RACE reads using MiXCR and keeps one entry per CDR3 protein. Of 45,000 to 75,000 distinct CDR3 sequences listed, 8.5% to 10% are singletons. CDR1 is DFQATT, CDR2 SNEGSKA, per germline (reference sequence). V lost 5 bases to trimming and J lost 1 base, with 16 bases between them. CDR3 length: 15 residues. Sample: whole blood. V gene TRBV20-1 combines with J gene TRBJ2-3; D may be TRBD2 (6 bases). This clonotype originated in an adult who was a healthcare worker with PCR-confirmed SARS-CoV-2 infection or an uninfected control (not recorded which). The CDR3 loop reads CSAAGTFLRTDTQYF. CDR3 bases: TGCAGTGCTGCCGGGACTTTTCTTCGCACAGATACGCAGTATTTT.